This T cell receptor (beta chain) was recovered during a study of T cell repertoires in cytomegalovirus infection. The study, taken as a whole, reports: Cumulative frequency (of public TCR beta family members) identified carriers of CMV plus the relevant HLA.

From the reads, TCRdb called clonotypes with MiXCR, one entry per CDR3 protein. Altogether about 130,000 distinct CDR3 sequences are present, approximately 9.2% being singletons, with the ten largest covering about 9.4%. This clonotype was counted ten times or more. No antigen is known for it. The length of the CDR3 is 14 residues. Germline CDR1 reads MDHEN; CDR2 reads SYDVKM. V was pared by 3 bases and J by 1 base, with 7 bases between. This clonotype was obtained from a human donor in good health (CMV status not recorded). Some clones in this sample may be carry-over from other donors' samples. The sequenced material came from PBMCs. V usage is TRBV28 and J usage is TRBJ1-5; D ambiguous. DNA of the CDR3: TGTGCCAGCAGTTTTTACGGGAGCAATCAGCCCCAGCATTTT. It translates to CASSFYGSNQPQHF.